This T cell receptor beta chain was retrieved from a study of PD-L1 blockade in urothelial cancer. Worth noting for this clone: One end of the junction is discordant with germline, which a read error may explain.

Templates that were synthetic TCR analogs were spiked into each PCR. Data came from immunoSEQ multiplex PCR; TCRdb stores just in-frame clones and leaves some out. The top ten hold around 1.5% of the sample, which has tens of thousands of clones, 90% seen once. The time point is: pretreatment peripheral blood. Germline CDR1 SSHAT, CDR2 FNYEAQ (reference sequence). The CDR3 runs 15 residues. The specimen was PBMCs, collected around atezolizumab (anti-PD-L1) treatment. The source of this sequence is a man in his sixties with urothelial cancer. J is TRBJ2-2 and V is TRBV7-7; TRBD2 is a possible D gene (6 bases). The CDR3 nucleotides read TGTGCTAGCAGCTTAGCGGCGGGTGGCACCGGGGAGCTGTTTTTT. It is translated as CASSLAAGGTGELFF.